The 21 T cell receptor beta chains given below trace back to one sample, sequenced in a study of T cell responses to AZD1222 COVID-19 vaccine. Only in-frame clones appear in the TCRdb table, and some are missing; sequencing was by immunoSEQ multiplex PCR. The sample lists 100,000 to 150,000 clones, roughly 88% occurring once. The sample was peripheral blood, taken on day 0 of MenACWY control vaccination. Receptors were obtained from an adult in good health.

The chain has TRBV9 and TRBJ1-5; 8 nucleotides align to TRBD1. V trimming: 0 bases; J trimming: 7 bases; junction bases outside the gene matches: 3. CDR1 is SGDLS and CDR2 is YYNGEE in the germline V gene. CDR3 length: 14 residues. The CDR3 loop is CASSVAGGGQPQHF. The CDR3 DNA reads as TGTGCCAGCAGCGTAGCAGGGGGCGGACAGCCCCAGCATTTT. Filled out from reference TRBV9 and TRBJ1-5, the complete variable domain reads DSGVTQTPKHLITATGQRVTLRCSPRSGDLSVYWYQQSLDQGLQFLIQYYNGEERAKGNILERFSAQQFPDLHSELNLSSLELGDSALYFCASSVAGGGQPQHFGDGTRLSIL.

Only one count was recorded for this clone. The V gene is TRBV19, the J gene TRBJ1-2; D is unresolved. V shed 3 bases and J shed 7 bases, with 9 bases lying between them. Germline-derived CDR1 and CDR2 are LNHDA and SQIVND (reference sequence). This CDR3 comprises 12 residues. CDR3 loop: CASSISKGGYTF. CDR3 nucleotides: TGTGCCAGTAGTATTTCGAAGGGTGGCTACACCTTC.

This clone was detected ten times or more. The rearrangement uses TRBV5-4 and TRBJ2-1; D remains ambiguous. V was trimmed by 0 bases and J by 7 bases, leaving 14 bases between them. From germline, CDR1 is SGHNT and CDR2 YYREEE (reference sequence). The CDR3 length is 15 residues. CDR3 nucleotide sequence: TGTGCCAGCAGCTTGGTTTCGCCCGGTAAGAATGAGCAGTTCTTC. It translates to CASSLVSPGKNEQFF. Full variable domain (missing parts from reference TRBV5-4 and TRBJ2-1): ETGVTQSPTHLIKTRGQQVTLRCSSQSGHNTVSWYQQALGQGPQFIFQYYREEENGRGNFPPRFSGLQFPNYSSELNVNALELDDSALYLCASSLVSPGKNEQFFGPGTRLTVL.

This chain links TRBV6-5 with TRBJ2-4, with D tentatively TRBD2 (5 bases). Germline-derived CDR1 and CDR2 are MNHEY and SVGAGI. The V end was cut by 5 bases, the J end by 8 bases, with 13 bases between. The CDR3 consists of 13 residues. CDR3 sequence: CASSRGPGDIQYF. DNA for the CDR3: TGTGCCAGCAGTAGAGGGCCCGGGGACATTCAGTACTTC.

This chain uses TRBV18 with TRBJ1-1; the D gene is possibly TRBD1 (5 bases). The CDR3 contains 13 residues. The germline CDR1 and CDR2 sequences are KGHSH and LQKENI. Trimming shortened V by 3 bases and J by 4 bases, and 9 bases separated the two germline ends. In nucleotides, the CDR3 is TGTGCCAGCTCACCGAGAGGGGCCACTGAAGCTTTCTTT. It encodes CASSPRGATEAFF.

This sequence joins TRBV7-9 and TRBJ2-7; 9 bases fit TRBD2. V trimming: 5 bases; J trimming: 0 bases; junction bases outside the gene matches: 5. Per the germline V gene, CDR1 is SEHNR and CDR2 is FQNEAQ (reference sequence). The CDR3 length is 15 residues. The CDR3 DNA reads as TGTGCCAGCAGCCGCGGGGGGGCCAGCTCCTACGAGCAGTACTTC. This translates into CASSRGGASSYEQYF.

The chain carries TRBV7-9 and TRBJ1-2, with a tentative D call TRBD1 (6 bases). The CDR3 is made up of 13 amino acids. V was shortened by 6 bases and J by 6 bases, with 14 bases between the two germline ends. Germline lookup yields CDR1 SEHNR and CDR2 FQNEAQ (reference sequence). CDR3 nucleotide sequence: TGTGCCAGCAGAAATACAGGGTCCAATGGCTACACCTTC. Protein sequence: CASRNTGSNGYTF. Filled out from reference TRBV7-9 and TRBJ1-2, the complete variable domain reads DTGVSQNPRHKITKRGQNVTFRCDPISEHNRLYWYRQTLGQGPEFLTYFQNEAQLEKSRLLSDRFSAERPKGSFSTLEIQRTEQGDSAMYLCASRNTGSNGYTFGSGTRLTVV.

The genes are TRBV5-5 and TRBJ2-2; D unresolved. Trimming cost V 1 base and J 6 bases, with 10 bases left between them. Germline V lookup: CDR1 SGHKS, CDR2 YYEKEE (reference sequence). The CDR3 length is 14 residues. CDR3 nucleotides: TGTGCCAGCAGCTTGCTTTTAAACGCCGGGGAGCTGTTTTTT. It encodes CASSLLLNAGELFF.

The rearrangement uses TRBV19 and TRBJ2-2, with a possible D match to TRBD1 (5 bases). Trimming removed 3 bases at V and 0 bases at J, with 8 bases between. Germline CDR1 LNHDA, CDR2 SQIVND (reference sequence). The CDR3 consists of 15 residues. CDR3 amino acids: CASSITGPNTGELFF. In DNA, the CDR3 is TGTGCCAGTAGTATTACAGGCCCGAACACCGGGGAGCTGTTTTTT. The entire variable domain, with the rest obtained from reference TRBV19 and TRBJ2-2, is as follows: DGGITQSPKYLFRKEGQNVTLSCEQNLNHDAMYWYRQDPGQGLRLIYYSQIVNDFQKGDIAEGYSVSREKKESFPLTVTSAQKNPTAFYLCASSITGPNTGELFFGEGSRLTVL.

The J gene is TRBJ1-4, the V gene TRBV30; 8 nucleotides line up with TRBD1. Germline CDR1 is GTSNPN and CDR2 is SVGIG (reference sequence). The CDR3 covers 14 residues. V lost 6 bases and J lost 7; bases outside the gene matches: 10. In DNA form, the CDR3 reads TGTGCCTGTTTCTCAGGGGGCCTCGGTGAAAAACTGTTTTTT. It specifies CACFSGGLGEKLFF.

The chain carries TRBV28 and TRBJ1-2; 8 nucleotides align to TRBD1. V lost 6 bases, J lost 5 bases, and 11 bases stayed unmatched. Germline values: CDR1 MDHEN, CDR2 SYDVKM. The CDR3 is 15 amino acids. CDR3 sequence: CASSRTGGPVYGYTF. The CDR3 region has the DNA TGTGCCAGCAGCCGAACAGGGGGACCTGTTTATGGCTACACCTTC.

The chain is built from TRBV6-5 and TRBJ1-4; D ambiguous. CDR3 size: 14 residues. Germline V gene data show CDR1 as MNHEY and CDR2 as SVGAGI. Trimming took 4 bases from V and 4 from J, leaving 10 bases between them. The chain's CDR3 is CASSSLLLNEKLFF. The CDR3 bases are TGTGCCAGCAGTTCTTTGCTTCTTAATGAAAAACTGTTTTTT.

The chain links TRBV7-9 to TRBJ2-7; TRBD2 matches at 9 bases. J lost 7 bases, V lost 5 bases, and 9 bases had no gene match. Germline CDR1 and CDR2: SEHNR and FQNEAQ (reference sequence). The CDR3 runs to 14 residues. The CDR3 nucleotides are TGTGCCAGCAGCCCAAAGACTAGCGGTTGGGAGCAGTACTTC. The encoded protein is CASSPKTSGWEQYF.

The V call is TRBV9, the J call TRBJ1-3, with D possibly TRBD1 on 5 matching bases. V was cut by 4 bases and J by 2 bases, with 16 bases left in between. The CDR3 is 16 amino acids. CDR1 and CDR2 from the germline V gene are SGDLS and YYNGEE. CDR3 in amino acids: CASSPDLKGPGNTIYF. DNA for the CDR3: TGTGCCAGCAGCCCGGACCTAAAGGGGCCTGGAAACACCATATATTTT.

The chain recombines TRBV4-1 with TRBJ1-5, with no clear D. Trimming took off 6 bases at V and 5 bases at J, with 11 bases between the two ends. Germline V gene sequence: CDR1 MGHRA, CDR2 YSYEKL. The CDR3 extends over 13 amino acids. CDR3 DNA sequence: TGCGCCAGCAGTTTCAGTCCCCATCAGCCCCAGCATTTT. As protein: CASSFSPHQPQHF.

The V gene is TRBV3-1 (or the pseudogene TRBV3-2), the J gene TRBJ2-7, with 7 positions matching TRBD2. CDR1 and CDR2 (germline): LGHDT, YNNKEL (reference sequence). This CDR3 has 13 residues. J lost 6 bases, V lost 4 bases, and 6 bases had no gene match. CDR3 in DNA: TGTGCCAGCAGCCCTCCCCCGGGGGGCGAGCAGTACTTC. Residues: CASSPPPGGEQYF.

In its sample, this clone was seen once. The chain has TRBV4-2 and TRBJ2-7, with 10 bases matching TRBD2. With V trimmed by 1 base and J by 2 bases, 5 bases remained unmatched. The germline CDR1 and CDR2 sequences are LGHNA and YNFKEQ. This CDR3 has 16 residues. Here the CDR3 DNA reads TGTGCCAGCAGCCAAGGGGCTAGCGGGAGAACCTACGAGCAGTACTTC. This translates into CASSQGASGRTYEQYF.

Only one count was recorded for this clone. This chain links TRBV19 with TRBJ2-7; the D is unclear. V was trimmed by 3 bases and J by 3 bases, leaving 9 bases between them. This CDR3 has 13 amino acids. Germline-derived CDR1 and CDR2 are LNHDA and SQIVND (reference sequence). The CDR3 protein is CASSMGRYYEQYF. CDR3 bases: TGTGCCAGTAGTATGGGCAGATACTACGAGCAGTACTTC.

This clone was counted only a few times. The CDR3 protein is CASARRGAEAFF. For the CDR3, the DNA is TGTGCCAGCGCCCGTAGGGGCGCTGAAGCTTTCTTT. V usage is TRBV7-2 and J usage is TRBJ1-1; TRBD1 might be the D (5 bases). Germline CDR1 reads SGHTA; CDR2 reads FQGNSA. Trimming pared 8 bases from V and 6 bases from J, leaving 13 bases between. CDR3 length: 12 residues.

The chain couples TRBV19 to TRBJ1-2; a weak D match, TRBD1 (5 bases). CDR1 is LNHDA, CDR2 SQIVND, per germline (reference sequence). The CDR3 totals 13 residues. The V and J ends lost 2 bases and 5 bases respectively, with 9 bases between them. The CDR3 bases are TGTGCCAGTAGTATACGACAGCCATATGGCTACACCTTC. The encoded protein is CASSIRQPYGYTF.

This sequence joins TRBV6-4 and TRBJ2-3; 12 bases are shared with TRBD2. CDR3 length: 15 amino acids. In germline, CDR1 is MRHNA, CDR2 SNTAGT. V shed 6 bases and J 3 bases; nucleotides not matched to a gene: 4. CDR3 DNA: TGTGCCAGCAGCTCTCTAGCGGGAGGGACAGATACGCAGTATTTT. Translated, it gives CASSSLAGGTDTQYF.